This T cell receptor (beta chain) was recovered during a study of blood T cells in healthy people across ages. On the study more broadly: About one barcoded beta molecule was captured per two T cells (by template switching). Study observations and caveats: Higher diversity and more naive CD4+ cells were features of long-lived donors, compared to aged donors. Strong correlation linked observed beta diversity and percent naive T cells.

CDR1 is SEHNR, CDR2 FQNEAQ, per germline (reference sequence). Trimming took 5 bases from V and 0 from J; bases not matched to a gene: 3. This CDR3 comprises 16 residues. About this clonotype itself: What it binds is unknown.

A sample-barcoded 5' primer and a J-beta primer mix were used in a second PCR of roughly 6 to 12 cycles. Every cDNA was tagged by a template-switch adaptor with 12 random nucleotides. TCRdb passed the 5' RACE reads through MiXCR, listing each CDR3 protein once. The data show 1.5 million to 2 million distinct CDR3 sequences, 28% seen once. The V call is TRBV7-9, the J call TRBJ2-2, with TRBD2 matching over 10 bases. The TCR originated in a woman in her thirties in good health. The sample comprised blood. CDR3 protein: CASSPSGGPNTGELFF. DNA for the CDR3: TGTGCCAGCAGCCCTAGCGGGGGCCCGAACACCGGGGAGCTGTTTTTT. The full variable domain, its missing parts supplied by reference TRBV7-9 and TRBJ2-2, is DTGVSQNPRHKITKRGQNVTFRCDPISEHNRLYWYRQTLGQGPEFLTYFQNEAQLEKSRLLSDRFSAERPKGSFSTLEIQRTEQGDSAMYLCASSPSGGPNTGELFFGEGSRLTVL.